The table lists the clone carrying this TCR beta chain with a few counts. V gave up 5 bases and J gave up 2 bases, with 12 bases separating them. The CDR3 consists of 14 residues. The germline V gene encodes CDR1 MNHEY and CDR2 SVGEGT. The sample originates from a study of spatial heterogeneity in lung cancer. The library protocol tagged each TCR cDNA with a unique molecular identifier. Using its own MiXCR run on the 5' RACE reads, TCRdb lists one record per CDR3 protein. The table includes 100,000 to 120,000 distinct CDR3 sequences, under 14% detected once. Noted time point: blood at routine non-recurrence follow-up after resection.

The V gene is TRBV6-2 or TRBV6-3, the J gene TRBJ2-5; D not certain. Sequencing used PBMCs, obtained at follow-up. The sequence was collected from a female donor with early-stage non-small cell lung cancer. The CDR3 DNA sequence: TGTGCCAGCAGTACACCGCTAAAACAAGAGACCCAGTACTTC. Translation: CASSTPLKQETQYF.